This TCR beta chain was sequenced in a study of identical twins. Study-wide results and caveats: Cord blood beta clonotypes that were abundant carried fewer insertions, and memory repertoires showed no such trend.

In regard to this clonotype: Its cognate antigen is unknown.

From the 5' RACE reads, TCRdb called clonotypes with MiXCR, one entry per CDR3 protein. The sample consists of roughly 200,000 distinct CDR3 sequences, about 7.5% of them appearing once. The CDR3 runs to 16 residues. V shed 6 bases and J 5 bases; nucleotides not matched to a gene: 8. CDR1 is LNHDA, CDR2 SQIVND, per germline (reference sequence). The data were also submitted as part of a second study, on yellow fever vaccine responses in identical twins.

This clonotype was obtained from a woman younger than 30 in good health. Sequenced material: memory (CD45RO+) T cells sorted from blood. This sequence joins TRBV19 and TRBJ2-3; TRBD2 agrees at 13 bases. CDR3 sequence reads: CASSPTGTSGEDTQYF. CDR3 nucleotides: TGTGCCAGTAGCCCCACCGGGACTAGCGGGGAAGATACGCAGTATTTT.